Each of the 26 T cell receptor beta chains below was sequenced from the same sample in a study of radiotherapy plus CTLA-4 blockade in lung cancer. Sequenced by immunoSEQ multiplex PCR; TCRdb stores in-frame clones only, minus some. The sample lists around 45,000 clones, nearly 90% seen once, with 6.5% to 9% in the top ten. The input for sequencing was peripheral blood, taken from a patient treated with radiotherapy plus ipilimumab. The source of these receptors is a human donor with non-small cell lung cancer whose response to radiotherapy plus ipilimumab could not be evaluated.

V usage is TRBV20-1 and J usage is TRBJ2-5; the match to TRBD2 covers 7 bases. The CDR3 has 11 residues. Germline V gene lookup returns CDR1 DFQATT and CDR2 SNEGSKA (reference sequence). After removal of 5 bases from V and 7 bases from J, the junction contained 4 bases not matched to a gene. DNA for the CDR3: TGCAGTGCTTGGACGGGAGGGACCCAGTACTTC. Protein sequence: CSAWTGGTQYF.

On this clone: At one end, the junction sequence differs from germline, possibly due to a read error. The genes are TRBV7-8 and TRBJ2-3; weak D call: TRBD2 (7 bases). CDR1 is SGHVS and CDR2 is FQNEAQ in the germline V gene. CDR3 length: 13 residues. DNA for the CDR3: TGTGCCAGCAGCGGAACTAGCGAGGGGGGGCCTTTTTTT. Translation gives CASSGTSEGGPFF.

The chain combines TRBV7-6 with TRBJ2-1; the match to TRBD1 covers 7 bases. The V segment lost 1 base and the J segment 10 bases; nucleotides outside the gene matches: 10. CDR3 length: 15 residues. Per germline, CDR1 SGHVS and CDR2 FNYEAQ. The CDR3 loop is CASSLGLRGFSEQFF. DNA for the CDR3: TGTGCCAGCAGCTTAGGGCTCAGGGGGTTTAGCGAGCAGTTCTTC. The full variable domain, completed using reference TRBV7-6 and TRBJ2-1, is GAGVSQSPRYKVTKRGQDVALRCDPISGHVSLYWYRQALGQGPEFLTYFNYEAQQDKSGLPNDRFSAERPEGSISTLTIQRTEQRDSAMYRCASSLGLRGFSEQFFGPGTRLTVL.

The chain uses TRBV7-6 and TRBJ2-7, with 10 bases that match TRBD1. V was pared by 4 bases and J by 3 bases, with 6 bases of the junction left unmatched. From germline, CDR1 is SGHVS and CDR2 FNYEAQ. The length of the CDR3 is 15 residues. CDR3 in DNA: TGTGCCAGCAGCTCTTCCGGGACAGGGGACTACGAGCAGTACTTC. Encoded protein: CASSSSGTGDYEQYF.

The genes are TRBV7-2 and TRBJ2-7; TRBD2 agrees at 13 bases. Germline V CDR1 and CDR2: SGHTA, FQGNSA. The CDR3 loop spans 16 amino acids. After removal of 7 bases from V and 7 bases from J, the junction contained 13 bases not matched to a gene. For the CDR3, the DNA is TGTGCCAGCACCAAATCACTAGCGGGGGGGGATAAGGAGCAGTACTTC. Its protein is CASTKSLAGGDKEQYF.

The gene calls are TRBV28 and TRBJ1-5; the match to TRBD1 covers 9 bases. The ends lost 6 bases at V and 4 bases at J; junction bases unmatched: 7. This CDR3 comprises 15 residues. Germline assignment: CDR1 MDHEN and CDR2 SYDVKM. CDR3 DNA sequence: TGTGCCAGCAGGGCGACAGGGGGATGGAATCAGCCCCAGCATTTT. It translates to CASRATGGWNQPQHF.

The J gene is TRBJ2-7, the V gene TRBV6-5; TRBD1 agrees at 8 bases. CDR1 is MNHEY, CDR2 SVGAGI, per germline. The CDR3 contains 14 residues. Trimming cost V 2 bases and J 3 bases; bases outside gene matches: 3. DNA for the CDR3: TGTGCCAGCAGTTACGCAGGGGGCAGCTACGAGCAGTACTTC. Protein product: CASSYAGGSYEQYF.

The gene calls are TRBV19 and TRBJ2-5; a possible D gene is TRBD2 (6 bases). The J call may be faulty, since TRBJ2-7 better matches the DNA end. CDR3 length: 15 amino acids. Germline-derived CDR1 and CDR2 are LNHDA and SQIVND (reference sequence). The CDR3 reads CASSIGTGAPREQYF. For the CDR3, the DNA is TGTGCCAGTAGTATCGGGACGGGAGCCCCTCGCGAGCAGTACTTC.

This clone was recorded only once. The V gene is TRBV9, the J gene TRBJ2-3, with a weak D call TRBD2 (6 bases). Germline loops: CDR1 SGDLS, CDR2 YYNGEE. V shed 1 base and J shed 1 base, with 16 bases lying between them. The CDR3 sequence is 17 residues long. CDR3 nucleotide sequence: TGTGCCAGCAGCGTACTAGGAGGGGCTAGCGGCACAGATACGCAGTATTTT. Translation gives CASSVLGGASGTDTQYF.

This clone showed up just once. V usage is TRBV10-2 and J usage is TRBJ2-3; D possibly corresponds to TRBD2 (6 bases). The ends were cut back, 6 bases at V and 2 bases at J, with 12 bases in the middle. Germline V gives CDR1 WSHSY, CDR2 SAAADI. The CDR3 covers 14 residues. CDR3 sequence (DNA): TGCGCCAGCAGGCCGGGACTGGTCACAGATACGCAGTATTTT. Translated, it gives CASRPGLVTDTQYF.

J is TRBJ2-1 and V is TRBV21-1; TRBD2 is the table's D call, not checked against the DNA. TRBV21-1 represents a pseudogene. This CDR3 spans 16 amino acids. CDR3 nucleotides: TGTGCCAGCAGCAAATTCGGGACTAGCTCCTACAATGAGCAGTTCTTC. This encodes CASSKFGTSSYNEQFF.

On this clone itself: An end of the junction differs from the germline gene, which may be a read error. V is TRBV6-6 and J is TRBJ1-2; 7 bases line up with TRBD1. The V gene's germline CDR1 is MNHNY and CDR2 SVGAGI (reference sequence). The CDR3 length is 12 residues. For the CDR3, the DNA is TGTGCCAGTGAAAGGGGGCAAGAAGGCTGCACCTTC. Amino acids: CASERGQEGCTF.

The genes are TRBV27 and TRBJ2-1, with D possibly TRBD1 on 6 matching bases. The CDR3 totals 15 residues. Germline-derived CDR1 and CDR2 are MNHEY and SMNVEV (reference sequence). V lost 0 bases and J lost 4, with 10 bases in between. CDR3 residues: CASSLSGGNYNEQFF. The CDR3 DNA sequence: TGTGCCAGCAGTTTATCTGGGGGCAATTACAATGAGCAGTTCTTC.

The V gene is TRBV5-6, the J gene TRBJ2-3; 10 bases match TRBD2. Germline assignment: CDR1 SGHDT and CDR2 YYEEEE. This CDR3 region has 15 residues. Losses at the gene ends were 4 bases for V and 5 bases for J; bases not matched to a gene: 7. This CDR3 reads CASSEAGGPGDTQYF. The CDR3 bases are TGTGCCAGCAGCGAAGCGGGAGGGCCCGGAGATACGCAGTATTTT.

The chain links TRBV5-1 to TRBJ1-5; 9 bases fit TRBD1. This CDR3 has 18 residues. V dropped 1 base and J dropped 1; count of bases not matched to a gene: 9. From germline, CDR1 is SGHRS and CDR2 YFSETQ. The CDR3 bases are TGCGCCAGCAGCTTGTCGTCCCCGGGACAGGGAAGCAATCAGCCCCAGCATTTT. Protein product: CASSLSSPGQGSNQPQHF.

The chain uses TRBV29-1 and TRBJ2-5; no reliable D call. The DNA end is more similar to TRBJ2-7, so the J call may be wrong. Germline values: CDR1 SQVTM, CDR2 ANQGSEA. The CDR3 is 12 amino acids. As DNA, the CDR3 is TGCAGCGTGGGTCCGACACCCTACGAGCAGTACTTC. This sequence encodes CSVGPTPYEQYF.

The chain recombines TRBV25-1 with TRBJ2-7; the D is unclear. There are 13 residues in the CDR3. The V gene's germline CDR1 is MGHDK and CDR2 SYGVNS. Deletions cut 3 bases from V and 3 bases from J, with 9 bases between. The CDR3 here is CASSEWSNYEQYF. DNA for the CDR3: TGTGCCAGCAGTGAGTGGTCTAACTACGAGCAGTACTTC.

The rearrangement uses TRBV7-9 and TRBJ2-7, with D maybe TRBD2 (5 bases). The CDR3 is made up of 14 amino acids. V was pared by 5 bases and J by 12 bases, with 23 bases between. From germline, CDR1 is SEHNR and CDR2 FQNEAQ (reference sequence). Written as DNA, the CDR3 is TGTGCCAGCAGCCCCGGGATATATTCGGGAATGGGGTACTTC. This codes for CASSPGIYSGMGYF. Complete variable domain (other parts from reference TRBV7-9 and TRBJ2-7): DTGVSQNPRHKITKRGQNVTFRCDPISEHNRLYWYRQTLGQGPEFLTYFQNEAQLEKSRLLSDRFSAERPKGSFSTLEIQRTEQGDSAMYLCASSPGIYSGMGYFGPGTRLTVT.

The count of this clone is one. The J gene is TRBJ1-4, the V gene TRBV2; possible D gene TRBD1, 5 bases. V was trimmed by 7 bases and J by 7 bases, leaving 16 bases between them. Germline CDR1 and CDR2: SNHLY and FYNNEI. The CDR3 is made up of 14 amino acids. The CDR3 bases are TGTGCCAGCACCTTGGGGGGTCTAACTGAAAAACTGTTTTTT. Encoded protein: CASTLGGLTEKLFF.

V gene TRBV5-1 combines with J gene TRBJ1-2; 7 bases match TRBD1. Germline CDR1 SGHRS, CDR2 YFSETQ. Trimming at V came to 4 bases and at J to 5 bases, leaving 11 bases not matched to a gene. CDR3 length: 15 residues. CDR3 in amino acids: CASSLLQGSSYGYTF. For the CDR3, the DNA is TGCGCCAGCAGCCTTTTACAGGGGTCGTCTTATGGCTACACCTTC. Full variable domain (outside the CDR3, taken from reference TRBV5-1 and TRBJ1-2): KAGVTQTPRYLIKTRGQQVTLSCSPISGHRSVSWYQQTPGQGLQFLFEYFSETQRNKGNFPGRFSGRQFSNSRSEMNVSTLELGDSALYLCASSLLQGSSYGYTFGSGTRLTVV.

The chain links TRBV5-1 to TRBJ2-3; 10 bases agree with TRBD2. Germline CDR1 reads SGHRS; CDR2 reads YFSETQ. There are 16 residues in the CDR3. With 4 bases clipped from V and 3 bases from J, the junction kept 8 bases outside the gene matches. The chain's CDR3 is CASSIIAGGGTDTQYF. The CDR3 nucleotides read TGCGCCAGCAGCATAATAGCGGGGGGAGGGACAGATACGCAGTATTTT.

This chain joins TRBV19 and TRBJ2-5; 7 bases are shared with TRBD1. CDR1 and CDR2 (germline): LNHDA, SQIVND (reference sequence). The CDR3 runs to 17 residues. Trimming at V came to 5 bases and at J to 0 bases, leaving 12 bases not matched to a gene. CDR3 loop: CASSGLSGRGYQETQYF. In DNA, the CDR3 is TGTGCCAGTAGTGGGTTGTCGGGCAGGGGGTACCAAGAGACCCAGTACTTC. Full variable domain (outside the CDR3, taken from reference TRBV19 and TRBJ2-5): DGGITQSPKYLFRKEGQNVTLSCEQNLNHDAMYWYRQDPGQGLRLIYYSQIVNDFQKGDIAEGYSVSREKKESFPLTVTSAQKNPTAFYLCASSGLSGRGYQETQYFGPGTRLLVL.

This chain joins TRBV5-1 and TRBJ2-3; D is undetermined. Germline V gene lookup returns CDR1 SGHRS and CDR2 YFSETQ. Trimming cost V 1 base and J 2 bases, with 5 bases left between them. CDR3 length equals 13 residues. This chain's CDR3 is CASSLRFTDTQYF. CDR3 nucleotides: TGCGCCAGCAGCTTGCGGTTCACAGATACGCAGTATTTT.

The chain combines TRBV4-3 with TRBJ2-1; 9 bases fit TRBD2. The CDR3 runs to 16 residues. With 1 base clipped from V and 3 bases from J, the junction kept 4 bases outside the gene matches. CDR1 is LGHNA and CDR2 is YSLEER in the germline V gene. CDR3: CASSQVAGDFYNEQFF. The DNA of the CDR3 is TGCGCCAGCAGCCAAGTAGCGGGGGACTTCTACAATGAGCAGTTCTTC.

This clone was seen once. J is TRBJ1-1 and V is TRBV11-2; a weak D match, TRBD1 (5 bases). There are 14 residues in the CDR3. In germline, CDR1 is SGHAT, CDR2 FQNNGV. V was shortened by 5 bases and J by 1 base, with 11 bases between the two germline ends. CDR3 residues: CASSPLRGNTEAFF. CDR3 nucleotide sequence: TGTGCCAGCAGCCCCCTTAGGGGGAACACTGAAGCTTTCTTT.

The chain combines TRBV28 with TRBJ2-7, with TRBD1 as a possible D gene (5 bases). V was trimmed by 5 bases and J by 1 base, leaving 15 bases between them. The CDR3 is 15 amino acids. Per the germline V gene, CDR1 is MDHEN and CDR2 is SYDVKM. The CDR3 protein is CASSPAGFASYEQYF. CDR3 DNA: TGTGCCAGCAGTCCTGCAGGGTTCGCTTCCTACGAGCAGTACTTC.